The 12 T cell receptor beta chains below all came from one sample that was sequenced in a study of early T cells in non-severe SARS-CoV-2 infection. From the 5' RACE reads, TCRdb called clonotypes with MiXCR, one entry per CDR3 protein. Here the sample spans over 45,000 distinct CDR3 sequences, roughly 16% being singletons. Sample: whole blood, taken at baseline. The receptor source for this set is an adult who was a healthcare worker with PCR-confirmed SARS-CoV-2 infection or an uninfected control (not recorded which).

There are a few counts of this clonotype. The chain employs TRBV7-8 and TRBJ1-3; D is perhaps TRBD1 (5 bases). Germline V gene lookup returns CDR1 SGHVS and CDR2 FQNEAQ. V was cut by 5 bases and J by 6 bases, with 17 bases left in between. The CDR3 loop spans 15 amino acids. In nucleotides, the CDR3 is TGTGCCAGCAGCCCATCTGGGGGACCTGAAAACACCATATATTTT. Protein: CASSPSGGPENTIYF.

This clonotype was seen ten or more times. The chain employs TRBV28 and TRBJ2-3, with 9 nucleotides matching TRBD2. J gave up 3 bases and V 7 bases, and 20 bases lay outside the gene matches. Germline V lookup: CDR1 MDHEN, CDR2 SYDVKM. This CDR3 contains 19 residues. CDR3 DNA sequence: TGTGCCAGCATAAGCCCGCTTTTTCGAGCGGGAGGATCGACAGATACGCAGTATTTT. Encoded protein: CASISPLFRAGGSTDTQYF.

This clonotype was counted at least ten times. The chain has TRBV14 and TRBJ2-1; TRBD1 agrees at 7 bases. There are 18 residues in the CDR3. The germline V gene has CDR1 SGHDN and CDR2 FVKESK. After removal of 2 bases from V and 0 bases from J, the junction contained 10 bases not matched to a gene. In DNA, the CDR3 is TGTGCCAGCAGCCAATTCCATGTGGGACAGAGCTCCTACAATGAGCAGTTCTTC. Translating it yields CASSQFHVGQSSYNEQFF.

This clonotype was picked up a small number of times. J is TRBJ1-5 and V is TRBV10-3; possibly TRBD1 for D (5 bases). The CDR3 consists of 16 residues. Germline V lookup: CDR1 ENHRY, CDR2 SYGVKD. V was trimmed by 5 bases and J by 3 bases, leaving 17 bases between them. In DNA form, the CDR3 reads TGTGCCATCAGTCAAGGGGTTGGGCAGAACAATCAGCCCCAGCATTTT. Amino acid sequence: CAISQGVGQNNQPQHF.

The chain links TRBV29-1 to TRBJ2-7, with 12 bases matching TRBD2. In germline, CDR1 is SQVTM, CDR2 ANQGSEA. The J segment lost 6 bases and the V segment lost 6 bases, leaving 12 bases of the junction unmatched. The CDR3 has 15 residues. In nucleotides, the CDR3 is TGCAGCGTGGCGGGACTAGCGGGTGGTCTTTCCGAGCAGTACTTC. Translated, it gives CSVAGLAGGLSEQYF.

This chain links TRBV13 with TRBJ2-6; D remains unclear. Germline-derived CDR1 and CDR2 are PRHDT and FYEKMQ (reference sequence). CDR3 length: 19 amino acids. V was clipped by 5 bases and J by 5 bases, with 25 bases between them. Here the CDR3 DNA reads TGTGCCAGCAGCCCCCAATCCCGTCAACAGCTGTCCTGGGCCAACGTCCTGACTTTC. Translating gives CASSPQSRQQLSWANVLTF.

In this sample, this clonotype turned up many times. The V call is TRBV7-6, the J call TRBJ2-2, with 7 positions matching TRBD1. The CDR3 covers 15 residues. Germline loops: CDR1 SGHVS, CDR2 FNYEAQ. The J segment lost 2 bases and the V segment lost 10 bases, leaving 10 bases of the junction unmatched. CDR3 sequence reads: CATHKQGLNTGELFF. The CDR3 bases are TGTGCCACCCACAAACAGGGGTTAAACACCGGGGAGCTGTTTTTT.

The chain carries TRBV20-1 and TRBJ2-7; a possible D gene is TRBD1 (5 bases). The V end was cut by 1 base, the J end by 1 base, with 14 bases between. CDR1 is DFQATT, CDR2 SNEGSKA, per germline (reference sequence). This CDR3 comprises 15 residues. The CDR3 sequence is CSARVARTSSYEQYF. In DNA form, the CDR3 reads TGCAGTGCTAGAGTAGCCCGGACATCTTCCTACGAGCAGTACTTC.

CDR3 protein: CASSQVTGELYGYTF. The CDR3 DNA follows: TGTGCCAGCAGCCAAGTGACGGGCGAACTCTATGGCTACACCTTC. The V gene is TRBV3-1, the J gene TRBJ1-2, with D hard to call. The length of the CDR3 is 15 residues. V lost 1 base and J lost 4, with 13 bases in between. CDR1 is LGHDT and CDR2 is YNNKEL in the germline V gene (reference sequence).

There are a few counts of this clonotype. The V call is TRBV20-1, the J call TRBJ2-5; no firm D call. The V gene's germline CDR1 is DFQATT and CDR2 SNEGSKA (reference sequence). Trimming removed 2 bases from V and 2 bases from J, with 12 bases in between. The length of the CDR3 is 14 residues. The CDR3 spells CSARPDAIQETQYF. The CDR3 DNA reads TGCAGTGCTAGACCGGACGCTATACAAGAGACCCAGTACTTC.

This rearrangement joins TRBV5-1 to TRBJ2-1; a weak D match, TRBD1 (6 bases). Germline V lookup: CDR1 SGHRS, CDR2 YFSETQ. Trimming left V 4 bases short and J 8 bases short, with 16 bases between. The CDR3 contains 14 residues. CDR3 sequence: CASSPQGQSDEQFF. As DNA, the CDR3 is TGCGCCAGCAGCCCGCAGGGACAATCGGATGAGCAGTTCTTC.

This clonotype was counted ten times or more. CDR3 amino acids: CASSQDERAHSNIQYF. The CDR3 nucleotides read TGCGCCAGCAGCCAAGATGAGCGGGCCCACTCAAACATTCAGTACTTC. The J gene is TRBJ2-4, the V gene TRBV4-1, with D maybe TRBD2 (6 bases). This CDR3 is built from 16 residues. Germline CDR1 reads MGHRA; CDR2 reads YSYEKL. V lost 0 bases to trimming and J lost 6 bases, with 15 bases between them.